What follows describes a single T cell receptor (beta chain). Its target is not known. Method: immunoSEQ multiplex PCR; TCRdb's copy keeps in-frame clones and lacks some. Of fewer than 55,000 clones in the sample, around 80% are singletons; the top ten hold 20% to 25%. These data originate in a study of T cell responses to AZD1222 COVID-19 vaccine. Broader study findings: Among AZD1222 vaccinees, only 6 or 7 were seropositive at baseline.

The V gene's germline CDR1 is SQVTM and CDR2 ANQGSEA. The germline V and J ends were trimmed by 4 bases and 0 bases, with 13 bases remaining between them. This CDR3 contains 15 residues. This TCR came from an adult in good health. This sample comprised peripheral blood, obtained on day 0 of MenACWY control vaccination. This sequence joins TRBV29-1 and TRBJ2-1; a weak D match, TRBD2 (5 bases). CDR3 sequence reads: CSVAPGISSYNEQFF. In DNA, the CDR3 is TGCAGCGTTGCCCCCGGGATTAGCTCCTACAATGAGCAGTTCTTC.